This T cell receptor beta chain was recovered during a study of molecular identifiers for immune sequencing clone quantification. The wider study: Four portions were sequenced after RNA from approximately 20,000 or 100,000 naive CD8 cells was split five ways in replicates. Study conclusions and caveats: Sizes of clones that are highly expanded could be underestimated (if identical TCR molecules share a barcode). Spiked Jurkat TCR RNA equivalent to one cell was reportedly detectable in about a million naive cells.

Methods described previously, with TCR primers listed, were used for bulk TCR libraries. TCRdb re-derived calls from the PCR reads in MiXCR, one entry per CDR3 protein. In the table there are tens of thousands of distinct CDR3 sequences, 19% of which are singletons. Germline trimming cut 5 bases from V and 10 bases from J; bases unmatched to any gene: 12. CDR3 length: 15 residues. Comments on this clonotype: What it binds is unknown.

This chain uses TRBV12-3 or TRBV12-4 with TRBJ2-1, with 9 positions matching TRBD1. This sequence was found in a human donor in good health. Some libraries in this study had Jurkat cell RNA spiked in. The sequencing sample was made of naive CD8+ T cells from blood, with Jurkat cell RNA spiked in. Subset meaning: FACS-sorted CD8+CD4-CCR7+CD45RA+ naive T cells. As DNA, the CDR3 is TGTGCCAGCAGTGTCCGGGACAGGGAAGTATGGGAGCAGTTCTTC. It codes for CASSVRDREVWEQFF.